This entry lists 5 T cell receptor beta chains sequenced from one sample in a study of T cells expressing NK-cell markers. TCRdb re-called the 5' RACE reads and shows each CDR3 protein once, DNA omitted. The data include 500,000 to 700,000 distinct CDR3 sequences; the top ten clones carry approximately 4%. Input material: blood T cells: a sorted CD56 or NKG2C T cell subset, CD4+ or CD8+ T cells, or bulk PBMC T cells (not recorded which). These receptor sequences come from a man between 18 and 35 years old in good health.

The chain links TRBV28 to TRBJ2-5. The CDR3 is 14 amino acids. CDR1 and CDR2 from the germline V gene are MDHEN and SYDVKM. This CDR3 reads CASSLEVTQETQYF.

The chain links TRBV7-6 to TRBJ2-1; the TCRdb D gene call, TRBD1, has no DNA to confirm it. Germline lookup yields CDR1 SGHVS and CDR2 FNYEAQ. There are 15 residues in the CDR3. CDR3 sequence: CASSWGGGTHNEQFF.

V and J are TRBV10-3 and TRBJ2-3; TCRdb calls TRBD2, which cannot be checked without DNA. CDR3 length equals 15 residues. Germline V CDR1 and CDR2: ENHRY, SYGVKD. The CDR3: CAIKELAGAADTQYF.

V gene TRBV5-1 combines with J gene TRBJ2-2; TCRdb outputs TRBD1, but without DNA this stays unchecked. The length of the CDR3 is 17 residues. The germline V gene encodes CDR1 SGHRS and CDR2 YFSETQ. The CDR3 loop is CASSLDPTGTQTGELFF.

The chain employs TRBV7-2 and TRBJ2-2; there is no DNA to check the TCRdb D call of TRBD1. CDR3 length: 14 amino acids. Per the germline V gene, CDR1 is SGHTA and CDR2 is FQGNSA. The CDR3 region is CASIQGLNTGELFF.